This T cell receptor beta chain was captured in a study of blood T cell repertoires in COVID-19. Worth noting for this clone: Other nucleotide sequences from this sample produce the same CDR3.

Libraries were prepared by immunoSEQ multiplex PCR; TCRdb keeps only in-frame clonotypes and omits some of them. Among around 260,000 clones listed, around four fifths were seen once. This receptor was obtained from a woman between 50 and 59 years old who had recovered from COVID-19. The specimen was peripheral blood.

The chain's CDR3 is CASSYGGVGTEAFF. The CDR3 DNA reads TGTGCCAGCAGTTATGGCGGGGTAGGCACTGAAGCTTTCTTT. The rearrangement uses TRBV28 and TRBJ1-1; D gene unclear. The CDR3 runs to 14 residues. Germline loops: CDR1 MDHEN, CDR2 SYDVKM. V dropped 4 bases and J dropped 4 bases, with 13 bases sitting between them.